Listed below are T cell receptor beta chains from one sample, sequenced in a study of shared clonotypes between healthy human individuals. Assay used: immunoSEQ multiplex PCR; TCRdb lists only in-frame clones, some missing. This table has about 2.2 million clones, approximately 92% appearing once. The source material was naive CD8+ T cells from PBMCs. The receptors here all came from a young man in good health. Some clones in this sample may be carry-over from other donors' samples. The CDR3 runs from the conserved cysteine through the conserved F or W. The D gene is left open where the match is weak. A clone size is listed for some rows: how often the clone was seen (once, few, many), or a class if it is expanded.

CDR3 length,D gene,clone size,J gene,V gene,CDR3 DNA,CDR3 protein
16,TRBD2,-,TRBJ2-1,TRBV7-6,TGTGCCAGCAGCTTAATGCGGGAGGGCCTTGACAATGAGCAGTTCTTC,CASSLMREGLDNEQFF
16,-,few,TRBJ1-1,TRBV6-5,TGTGCCAGCAGTTACTCGATTGCGACAATGAACACTGAAGCTTTCTTT,CASSYSIATMNTEAFF
13,-,-,TRBJ2-7,TRBV19,TGTGCCAGTAGTATAACGGCAGTCTACGAGCAGTACTTC,CASSITAVYEQYF
13,-,-,TRBJ1-1,TRBV10-3,TGTGCCATCTCGTCGGGGTTGAACACTGAAGCTTTCTTT,CAISSGLNTEAFF
13,TRBD1,once,TRBJ1-4,TRBV18,TGTGCCAGCTCACCACCGACAGGGGAAAAACTGTTTTTT,CASSPPTGEKLFF
13,TRBD2,-,TRBJ2-1,TRBV4-1,TGCGCCAGCAGCCTAACTAGCGGCAATGAGCAGTTCTTC,CASSLTSGNEQFF
13,-,-,TRBJ2-1,TRBV27,TGTGCCAGCAGCCAAGTACAGGGATTTGGGCAGTTCTTC,CASSQVQGFGQFF
16,-,-,TRBJ2-6,TRBV2,TGTGCCAGCATTCAAGGGGGGAGCTCTGGGGCCAACGTCCTGACTTTC,CASIQGGSSGANVLTF
11,-,-,TRBJ2-7,TRBV28,TGTGCCAGCAGTTCCCCCCCGGAGCAGTACTTC,CASSSPPEQYF
9,-,-,TRBJ2-5,TRBV7-3,TGTGCCAGTAGGGAGACCCAGTACTTC,CASRETQYF
14,-,once,TRBJ2-7,TRBV6-5,TGTGCCAGCAAAGCCAGGCAGGGGACCCACGAGCAGTACTTC,CASKARQGTHEQYF
15,-,-,TRBJ2-3,TRBV7-8,TGTGCCAGCAGCTTAGCCCCCAGGGATGGGGATACGCAGTATTTT,CASSLAPRDGDTQYF
13,TRBD1,-,TRBJ2-7,TRBV6-5,TGTGCCAGCAGCCCAGGGACAGCCTACGAGCAGTACTTC,CASSPGTAYEQYF